One sample yielded the 27 T cell receptor beta chains listed below, sequenced in a study of long-term antiretroviral therapy in people with HIV (dated by TCRdb to 2021 to 2024). Sequencing of the TRB variable region was done with the immunoSEQ hsTCRB v3.0 assay at survey level resolution. TCRdb retrieved this table from immuneACCESS and kept in-frame rearrangements only. Not all clones are present; in checked studies, unresolved V genes account for under half, and no reason is known for the remainder. The sample table shows roughly 25,000 clones, and roughly 77% are seen once. The ten largest account for about 5.3% of the sample. Source: unsorted PBMCs, taken 0.5 years after starting antiretroviral therapy. The receptors come from a woman aged 40 to 50 with HIV.

This clone has a single count. The rearrangement uses TRBV19 and TRBJ1-5, with D possibly being TRBD1 (6 bases). Germline CDR1 reads LNHDA; CDR2 reads SQIVND (reference sequence). This CDR3 contains 12 residues. Trimming removed 5 bases from V and 15 bases from J, with 17 bases in between. In DNA form, the CDR3 reads TGTGCCAGTAGTTTCAACAGGGAGCGTAGGCATTTT. Translation gives CASSFNRERRHF.

The CDR3 spells CASSESLGNQPQHF. CDR3 DNA: TGTGCCAGCAGTGAATCGCTGGGTAATCAGCCCCAGCATTTT. The genes are TRBV25-1 and TRBJ1-5; D is ambiguous. V lost 1 base and J 4 bases, leaving 8 bases between the germline ends. Germline-derived CDR1 and CDR2 are MGHDK and SYGVNS. The CDR3 is 14 amino acids.

The gene calls are TRBV6-5 and TRBJ2-3, with a tentative D call TRBD2 (5 bases). Trimming removed 0 bases from V and 2 bases from J, with 12 bases in between. Germline CDR1 is MNHEY and CDR2 is SVGAGI. This CDR3 region has 16 residues. Written as DNA, the CDR3 is TGTGCCAGCAGTTACTCCGGAGGCAGGATCACAGATACGCAGTATTTT. Translating gives CASSYSGGRITDTQYF.

V gene TRBV7-8 combines with J gene TRBJ1-2; D is uncertain. Germline-derived CDR1 and CDR2 are SGHVS and FQNEAQ. With 1 base removed from V and 1 base from J, the gap between germline ends came to 10 bases. The CDR3 is 15 amino acids. The CDR3 coding sequence is TGTGCCAGCAGCTTAGTTGCGGTGAGTAACTATGGCTACACCTTC. Translated: CASSLVAVSNYGYTF.

The CDR3 protein is CASSSFRQVSGANVLTF. The CDR3 region has the DNA TGCGCCAGCAGCTCGTTCCGACAAGTCTCTGGGGCCAACGTCCTGACTTTC. V usage is TRBV5-1 and J usage is TRBJ2-6; D remains unclear. The CDR3 loop spans 17 amino acids. CDR1 SGHRS and CDR2 YFSETQ come from the germline V gene. Deletions cut 3 bases from V and 0 bases from J, with 13 bases between.

In this sample, this clone turned up a few times. The rearrangement joins TRBV9 to TRBJ2-1, with D possibly being TRBD1 (6 bases). The germline CDR1 and CDR2 sequences are SGDLS and YYNGEE. Trimming took off 0 bases at V and 0 bases at J, with 16 bases between the two ends. The CDR3 totals 18 residues. The CDR3 nucleotides read TGTGCCAGCAGCGTAGACATATCGACAGGCGGCTCCTACAATGAGCAGTTCTTC. This encodes CASSVDISTGGSYNEQFF.

This clone was seen a single time. The V and J genes are TRBV10-1 and TRBJ2-1, with D possibly being TRBD1 or TRBD2 (5 bases each). The CDR3 spans 16 residues. V was trimmed by 2 bases and J by 6 bases, leaving 17 bases between them. Germline CDR1 and CDR2: WNHNN and SYGVQD (reference sequence). The CDR3 region is CASSENGGRLGNEQFF. CDR3 DNA: TGCGCCAGCAGTGAGAATGGGGGACGCCTCGGCAATGAGCAGTTCTTC.

The table lists this clone with a few counts. The DNA of the CDR3 is TGTGCCAGCAGCCAACTAGCGGGCTACGAGCAGTACTTC. It translates to CASSQLAGYEQYF. The rearrangement joins TRBV7-2 to TRBJ2-7, with 9 bases matching TRBD2. CDR1 SGHTA and CDR2 FQGNSA come from the germline V gene. Trimming took 5 bases from V and 3 from J; bases not matched to a gene: 2. CDR3 size: 13 residues.

The CDR3 region is CASRPGQGVSGANVLTF. Here the CDR3 DNA reads TGTGCCAGCCGCCCCGGACAGGGGGTCTCTGGGGCCAACGTCCTGACTTTC. This rearrangement joins TRBV2 to TRBJ2-6; 10 positions agree with TRBD1. Germline V gene lookup returns CDR1 SNHLY and CDR2 FYNNEI. The trim removed 8 bases at V and 0 bases at J, leaving 7 bases unmatched. CDR3 length equals 17 residues.

This clone was seen a single time. The chain joins TRBV18 to TRBJ2-7, with 12 bases identical to TRBD1. In germline, CDR1 is KGHSH, CDR2 LQKENI. V was clipped by 7 bases and J by 3 bases; unmatched bases: 7. The CDR3 consists of 15 residues. CDR3 DNA: TGTGCCAGCTTAACCGGGACAGGGGGCCACTACGAGCAGTACTTC. Its translation: CASLTGTGGHYEQYF.

V and J are TRBV7-8 and TRBJ2-2, with D tentatively TRBD2 (5 bases). V lost 1 base and J 6 bases, leaving 15 bases between the germline ends. This CDR3 spans 16 amino acids. Germline V CDR1 and CDR2: SGHVS, FQNEAQ. The chain's CDR3 is CASSLGQLVSAGELFF. CDR3 nucleotides: TGTGCCAGCAGCTTAGGCCAACTAGTTTCGGCCGGGGAGCTGTTTTTT.

This clone was detected only a few times. The chain recombines TRBV20-1 with TRBJ1-2, with a weak D call TRBD1 (5 bases). CDR1 is DFQATT, CDR2 SNEGSKA, per germline (reference sequence). V shed 6 bases and J shed 8 bases, with 13 bases lying between them. This CDR3 comprises 11 residues. CDR3 in DNA: TGCAGTGCCACAACGGGGACCGGCTACACCTTC. Encoded protein: CSATTGTGYTF.

The chain joins TRBV9 to TRBJ2-5; D ambiguous. Germline V gives CDR1 SGDLS, CDR2 YYNGEE. V was shortened by 0 bases and J by 0 bases, with 9 bases between the two germline ends. CDR3 size: 15 residues. CDR3 nucleotide sequence: TGTGCCAGCAGCGTAGGCTACCCGTACCAAGAGACCCAGTACTTC. It yields the protein CASSVGYPYQETQYF.

V usage is TRBV19 and J usage is TRBJ2-7, with D perhaps given as TRBD1 or TRBD2 (5 bases each). V dropped 3 bases and J dropped 0 bases, with 9 bases sitting between them. The CDR3 consists of 14 residues. Per germline, CDR1 LNHDA and CDR2 SQIVND (reference sequence). CDR3 bases: TGTGCCAGTAGTATGGGGGTGAGCTCCTACGAGCAGTACTTC. Its protein is CASSMGVSSYEQYF.

The J gene is TRBJ2-2, the V gene TRBV18; D remains unclear. Trimming stripped 5 bases from V and 4 bases from J, with 11 bases between. CDR1 KGHSH and CDR2 LQKENI come from the germline V gene. The CDR3 is 14 amino acids. The DNA of the CDR3 is TGTGCCAGCTCATCGCGGACCTCCACCGGGGAGCTGTTTTTT. Amino acids: CASSSRTSTGELFF.

The chain is built from TRBV28 and TRBJ2-4, with a weak D call TRBD2 (6 bases). The V and J ends lost 6 bases and 0 bases respectively, with 24 bases between them. This CDR3 comprises 19 residues. Germline V CDR1 and CDR2: MDHEN, SYDVKM. In DNA, the CDR3 is TGTGCCAGCAGCCCCAAATTGGTCCTGAGGGAGGTAGCCAAAAACATTCAGTACTTC. Its protein product is CASSPKLVLREVAKNIQYF.

The chain has TRBV7-2 and TRBJ2-2; 16 bases agree with TRBD2. The CDR3 extends over 19 amino acids. The germline gives CDR1 SGHTA, CDR2 FQGNSA. The ends lost 5 bases at V and 6 bases at J; junction bases unmatched: 12. DNA for the CDR3: TGTGCCAGCAGCACCGATATAGGGACTAGCGGGGGGGCCTCCGGGGAGCTGTTTTTT. Encoded protein: CASSTDIGTSGGASGELFF.

The rearrangement uses TRBV7-9 and TRBJ2-2, with 8 bases fitting TRBD2. The CDR3 is 18 residues long. The V and J ends lost 3 bases and 7 bases, in that order; junction bases with no gene match: 16. CDR1 is SEHNR and CDR2 is FQNEAQ in the germline V gene (reference sequence). CDR3 DNA: TGTGCCAGCAGCTTCCGGGGTCCGGGACTAGGTACCGTCGGGGAGCTGTTTTTT. This gives the protein CASSFRGPGLGTVGELFF.

This chain joins TRBV15 and TRBJ2-3; a weak D match, TRBD2 (5 bases). Germline loops: CDR1 LNHNV, CDR2 YYDKDF (reference sequence). This CDR3 spans 14 amino acids. The V gene lost 9 bases and the J gene lost 2 bases, with 15 bases spanning the gap. CDR3 DNA: TGTGCCACAGGCAGCGGCCACCCCACAGATACGCAGTATTTT. This codes for CATGSGHPTDTQYF.

In its sample, this clone was seen a few times. The CDR3 reads CASSLVGSRSYNEQFF. CDR3 coding DNA: TGTGCCAGCAGCTTAGTAGGCTCGCGCTCCTACAATGAGCAGTTCTTC. V usage is TRBV7-2 and J usage is TRBJ2-1; D call uncertain. The CDR3 sequence is 16 residues long. With 1 base removed from V and 0 bases from J, the gap between germline ends came to 10 bases. Germline lookup yields CDR1 SGHTA and CDR2 FQGNSA.

This chain links TRBV4-3 with TRBJ2-1; D perhaps matches TRBD1 (6 bases). The CDR3 is 14 amino acids. Trimming took off 2 bases at V and 10 bases at J, with 15 bases between the two ends. The germline V gene has CDR1 LGHNA and CDR2 YSLEER. CDR3 protein: CASSQSPQGREQFF. The CDR3 region has the DNA TGCGCCAGCAGCCAATCGCCACAGGGCCGCGAGCAGTTCTTC.

The chain joins TRBV4-1 to TRBJ2-7; D possibly corresponds to TRBD1 (5 bases). This CDR3 contains 15 residues. Germline CDR1 MGHRA, CDR2 YSYEKL. Between the trimmed V and J ends, which lost 1 base and 4 bases, there was a span of 14 bases. CDR3 protein: CASSQGAVQGYEQYF. The DNA for the CDR3 is TGCGCCAGCAGCCAAGGGGCCGTCCAGGGATACGAGCAGTACTTC.

This chain joins TRBV5-4 and TRBJ2-7; D is undetermined. The ends were cut back, 0 bases at V and 3 bases at J, with 4 bases in the middle. Germline CDR1 SGHNT, CDR2 YYREEE (reference sequence). This CDR3 spans 12 amino acids. The CDR3, as DNA: TGTGCCAGCAGCTTGGGACTCTACGAGCAGTACTTC. This translates into CASSLGLYEQYF.

V is TRBV4-2 and J is TRBJ2-7, with TRBD2 as a possible D gene (5 bases). The CDR3 is 14 amino acids. Trimming removed 1 base from V and 0 bases from J, with 7 bases in between. CDR1 and CDR2 (germline): LGHNA, YNFKEQ. The CDR3 DNA follows: TGTGCCAGCAGCCAAGCCGGGATCTCCTACGAGCAGTACTTC. Protein sequence: CASSQAGISYEQYF.

This clone was found a few times. This chain connects TRBV11-2 to TRBJ1-5; TRBD1 matches 8 bases. Losses at the gene ends were 5 bases for V and 5 bases for J; bases not matched to a gene: 2. CDR3 size: 13 residues. Germline CDR1 SGHAT, CDR2 FQNNGV. The CDR3 is CASSPGGHQPQHF. CDR3 in DNA: TGTGCCAGCAGCCCAGGGGGCCATCAGCCCCAGCATTTT.

J is TRBJ2-1 and V is TRBV7-2, with TRBD2 matching 13 bases. Germline-derived CDR1 and CDR2 are SGHTA and FQGNSA. Trimming cost V 1 base and J 7 bases; bases outside gene matches: 4. CDR3 length: 16 residues. This chain's CDR3 is CASSLETSGGKNEQFF. The CDR3 region has the DNA TGTGCCAGCAGCTTAGAGACTAGCGGGGGGAAAAATGAGCAGTTCTTC.

This chain joins TRBV7-2 and TRBJ1-6; 7 nucleotides match TRBD1. Germline assignment: CDR1 SGHTA and CDR2 FQGNSA. CDR3 size: 17 residues. V dropped 7 bases and J dropped 4; count of bases not matched to a gene: 13. The chain's CDR3 is CASTLGDSLFYNSPLHF. DNA of the CDR3: TGTGCCAGCACCTTGGGGGACAGCCTTTTTTATAATTCACCCCTCCACTTT.